A single sample gave rise to the 18 T cell receptor beta chains below, sequenced in a study of blood T cell repertoires in COVID-19. Sequencing was performed with immunoSEQ multiplex PCR; in TCRdb, only in-frame clones are kept and a portion is missing. The sample lists more than 200,000 clones, 88% seen once, with roughly 6% in the top ten. The source material was peripheral blood. The origin of the receptors is a woman aged 25-40 years with COVID-19, enrolled during active disease.

J is TRBJ2-3 and V is TRBV27, with D perhaps matching TRBD2 (6 bases). The ends were cut back, 8 bases at V and 5 bases at J, with 14 bases in the middle. CDR1 and CDR2 from the germline V gene are MNHEY and SMNVEV (reference sequence). The CDR3 is made up of 13 amino acids. CDR3 DNA: TGTGCCAGCGAGGGAGGTTCTAGAGATACGCAGTATTTT. Translated: CASEGGSRDTQYF.

The rearrangement links TRBV4-3 to TRBJ1-1; the D gene is possibly TRBD1 (5 bases). Trimming removed 3 bases at V and 1 base at J, with 12 bases between. There are 15 residues in the CDR3. The germline gives CDR1 LGHNA, CDR2 YSLEER. This chain's CDR3 is CASSQIGGANTEAFF. The CDR3 bases are TGCGCCAGCAGCCAGATTGGCGGGGCGAACACTGAAGCTTTCTTT.

CDR3 sequence reads: CASSLGRKYQETQYF. The CDR3 DNA sequence: TGTGCCAGCAGCTTAGGGAGAAAGTACCAAGAGACCCAGTACTTC. The J gene is TRBJ2-5, the V gene TRBV11-3; D ambiguous. The CDR3 has 15 amino acids. Germline V CDR1 and CDR2: SGHNT, YENEEA. V was clipped by 1 base and J by 0 bases, with 9 bases between them.

The rearrangement uses TRBV7-2 and TRBJ2-1; 9 positions agree with TRBD2. CDR3 length: 15 residues. Trimming cost V 3 bases and J 2 bases; bases outside gene matches: 2. The germline V gene encodes CDR1 SGHTA and CDR2 FQGNSA. CDR3 coding DNA: TGTGCCAGCAGCTTGGGCGGGAGGGCCTACAATGAGCAGTTCTTC. It yields the protein CASSLGGRAYNEQFF. The full variable domain, in which reference TRBV7-2 and TRBJ2-1 provide the parts outside the CDR3, is GAGVSQSPSNKVTEKGKDVELRCDPISGHTALYWYRQSLGQGLEFLIYFQGNSAPDKSGLPSDRFSAERTGGSVSTLTIQRTQQEDSAVYLCASSLGGRAYNEQFFGPGTRLTVL.

The chain has TRBV24-1 and TRBJ2-7; D might be TRBD2 (6 bases). The ends were cut back, 6 bases at V and 5 bases at J, with 16 bases in the middle. CDR3 size: 14 residues. Germline loops: CDR1 KGHDR, CDR2 SFDVKD. The CDR3 reads CATSPRYGSHEQYF. Written as DNA, the CDR3 is TGTGCCACCAGTCCCAGGTACGGGAGCCACGAGCAGTACTTC.

Only one count was recorded for this clone. This chain links TRBV3-1 (or the pseudogene TRBV3-2) with TRBJ2-5; 8 bases are a match to TRBD2. The ends lost 1 base at V and 1 base at J; junction bases unmatched: 2. CDR1 is LGHDT and CDR2 is YNNKEL in the germline V gene (reference sequence). The CDR3 length is 15 residues. This CDR3 is CASSQGGLGQETQYF. In DNA, the CDR3 is TGTGCCAGCAGCCAAGGGGGACTAGGCCAAGAGACCCAGTACTTC.

The chain recombines TRBV4-3 with TRBJ1-2, with 10 positions matching TRBD1. The V gene's germline CDR1 is LGHNA and CDR2 YSLEER. CDR3 length equals 16 residues. The V gene end was trimmed by 3 bases and the J gene end by 7 bases; junction bases not matched to a gene: 11. The CDR3, as DNA: TGCGCCAGCAGCCACGACAGGGGGCTCTTTCCGGGTGGCTACACCTTC. This translates into CASSHDRGLFPGGYTF.

J is TRBJ2-2 and V is TRBV4-3; 10 bases are a match to TRBD2. Unmatched junction bases numbered 6, after V lost 0 bases and J lost 5 bases. The CDR3 loop spans 17 amino acids. CDR1 is LGHNA and CDR2 is YSLEER in the germline V gene. Here the CDR3 DNA reads TGCGCCAGCAGCCAAGAAGTAGCGGGGGGAGGAACCGGGGAGCTGTTTTTT. This translates into CASSQEVAGGGTGELFF.

This chain joins TRBV29-1 and TRBJ2-7, with TRBD2 matching 13 bases. Germline V gene sequence: CDR1 SQVTM, CDR2 ANQGSEA. The J segment lost 0 bases and the V segment lost 6 bases, leaving 17 bases of the junction unmatched. CDR3 size: 19 residues. As DNA, the CDR3 is TGCAGCGTAAAACCCCCGGGACTAGCGGGGATAAAGAGCTCCTACGAGCAGTACTTC. Translating it yields CSVKPPGLAGIKSSYEQYF.

This sequence joins TRBV3-1 (or the pseudogene TRBV3-2) and TRBJ1-6, with D tentatively TRBD1 (5 bases). The CDR3 has 12 residues. The V gene's germline CDR1 is LGHDT and CDR2 YNNKEL (reference sequence). V lost 5 bases, J lost 10 bases, and 9 bases lay in between. In DNA, the CDR3 is TGTGCCAGCAGCGAAACAGGATCACCCCTCCACTTT. Encoded protein: CASSETGSPLHF.

The chain combines TRBV7-2 with TRBJ2-1, with 8 bases identical to TRBD1. Germline CDR1 SGHTA, CDR2 FQGNSA. V shed 1 base and J 9 bases; nucleotides not matched to a gene: 8. The CDR3 is 15 residues long. The CDR3, as DNA: TGTGCCAGCAGCTTAGGATTACAGGGGGGTAGTGAGCAGTTCTTC. This encodes CASSLGLQGGSEQFF. Full variable domain (remainder filled in from reference TRBV7-2 and TRBJ2-1): GAGVSQSPSNKVTEKGKDVELRCDPISGHTALYWYRQSLGQGLEFLIYFQGNSAPDKSGLPSDRFSAERTGGSVSTLTIQRTQQEDSAVYLCASSLGLQGGSEQFFGPGTRLTVL.

J is TRBJ2-1 and V is TRBV20-1; D is ambiguous. This CDR3 comprises 13 residues. Trimming shortened V by 3 bases and J by 2 bases, and 8 bases separated the two germline ends. CDR1 is DFQATT, CDR2 SNEGSKA, per germline (reference sequence). CDR3 sequence: CSASESTYNEQFF. CDR3 nucleotide sequence: TGCAGTGCTAGTGAGAGTACCTACAATGAGCAGTTCTTC.

This chain joins TRBV5-1 and TRBJ1-2; 7 bases match TRBD1. V shed 4 bases and J 4 bases; nucleotides not matched to a gene: 4. The germline V gene has CDR1 SGHRS and CDR2 YFSETQ. CDR3 length: 13 residues. CDR3 coding DNA: TGCGCCAGCAGCCCGGGACAGCCCTATGGCTACACCTTC. It yields the protein CASSPGQPYGYTF.

The chain recombines TRBV5-4 with TRBJ1-5, with D possibly TRBD1 on 6 matching bases. This CDR3 contains 16 residues. The germline CDR1 and CDR2 sequences are SGHNT and YYREEE (reference sequence). V was clipped by 3 bases and J by 3 bases, with 16 bases between them. The DNA of the CDR3 is TGTGCCAGCAGCTCCGGGGGAGGGGGGCTCAATCAGCCCCAGCATTTT. Amino acid sequence: CASSSGGGGLNQPQHF.

This clone turned up a few times. The genes are TRBV7-9 and TRBJ2-7; D may be TRBD2 (5 bases). This CDR3 comprises 12 residues. The germline V gene has CDR1 SEHNR and CDR2 FQNEAQ (reference sequence). The germline V and J ends were trimmed by 5 bases and 7 bases, with 12 bases remaining between them. CDR3 protein: CASSPDSGEQYF. The CDR3 nucleotides read TGTGCCAGCAGCCCCGACTCGGGGGAGCAGTACTTC. Full variable domain (outside the CDR3, taken from reference TRBV7-9 and TRBJ2-7): DTGVSQNPRHKITKRGQNVTFRCDPISEHNRLYWYRQTLGQGPEFLTYFQNEAQLEKSRLLSDRFSAERPKGSFSTLEIQRTEQGDSAMYLCASSPDSGEQYFGPGTRLTVT.

V and J are TRBV7-9 and TRBJ1-4; weak D call: TRBD1 (6 bases). The V end lost 1 base, the J end lost 8 bases, and 11 bases lay between the germline ends. This CDR3 has 14 amino acids. Germline V gene sequence: CDR1 SEHNR, CDR2 FQNEAQ (reference sequence). CDR3: CASSLGDTGEKLFF. The CDR3, as DNA: TGTGCCAGCAGCTTAGGGGACACGGGCGAAAAACTGTTTTTT.

This rearrangement joins TRBV3-1 (or the pseudogene TRBV3-2) to TRBJ1-5; D call uncertain. CDR3 length equals 13 residues. Germline assignment: CDR1 LGHDT and CDR2 YNNKEL (reference sequence). V gave up 4 bases and J gave up 9 bases, with 13 bases separating them. The CDR3 DNA follows: TGTGCCAGCAGCCCCGGGAGGTCGGGGCCCCAGCATTTT. It encodes CASSPGRSGPQHF.

The chain links TRBV28 to TRBJ1-2; a possible D gene is TRBD1 (6 bases). Trimming stripped 5 bases from V and 8 bases from J, with 18 bases between. CDR1 and CDR2 (germline): MDHEN, SYDVKM. The CDR3 extends over 14 amino acids. CDR3 protein: CASSDLPQGLGYTF. CDR3 nucleotide sequence: TGTGCCAGCAGTGACCTCCCCCAGGGGTTAGGCTACACCTTC.